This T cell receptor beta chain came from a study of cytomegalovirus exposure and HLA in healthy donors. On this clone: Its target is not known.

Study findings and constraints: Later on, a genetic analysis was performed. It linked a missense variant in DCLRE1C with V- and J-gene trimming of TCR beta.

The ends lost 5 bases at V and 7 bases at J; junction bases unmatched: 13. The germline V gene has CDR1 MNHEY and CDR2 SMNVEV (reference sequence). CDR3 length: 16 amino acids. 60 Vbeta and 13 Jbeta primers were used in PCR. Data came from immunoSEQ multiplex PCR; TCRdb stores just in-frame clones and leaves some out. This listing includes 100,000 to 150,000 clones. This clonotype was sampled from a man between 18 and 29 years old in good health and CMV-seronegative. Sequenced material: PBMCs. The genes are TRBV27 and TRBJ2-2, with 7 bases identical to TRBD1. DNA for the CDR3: TGTGCCAGCAGTCCCAGGACAGGAGTAGGAGTCGGGGAGCTGTTTTTT. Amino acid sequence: CASSPRTGVGVGELFF.